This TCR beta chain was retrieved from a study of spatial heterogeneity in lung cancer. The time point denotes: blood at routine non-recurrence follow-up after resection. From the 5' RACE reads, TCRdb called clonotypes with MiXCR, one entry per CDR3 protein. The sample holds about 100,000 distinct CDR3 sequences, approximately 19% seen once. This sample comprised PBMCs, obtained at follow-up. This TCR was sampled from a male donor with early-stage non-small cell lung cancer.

DNA of the CDR3: TGTGCCATCAGTGAGTTTAAGGGTACAGGGACCTACAATGAGCAGTTCTTC. Amino acids: CAISEFKGTGTYNEQFF. This chain links TRBV10-3 with TRBJ2-1; tentatively, D is TRBD1 (6 bases). The CDR3 runs to 17 residues. V lost 1 base and J lost 2, with 15 bases in between. Looked up from germline, CDR1 is ENHRY and CDR2 is SYGVKD.